The entry that follows covers one T cell receptor (beta chain) sequence. These data belong to a study of T cell changes during pregnancy in multiple sclerosis. The method was immunoSEQ multiplex PCR; TCRdb's version includes in-frame clones alone and lacks a portion of them. The data hold fewer than 110,000 clones, with about nine tenths observed a single time. The CDR3 is made up of 15 amino acids. Germline CDR1 and CDR2: SGHDT and YYEEEE. Trimming at V came to 0 bases and at J to 3 bases, leaving 6 bases not matched to a gene. The receptor was derived from a female donor with multiple sclerosis, enrolled in a pregnancy study. J is TRBJ2-7 and V is TRBV5-6, with 7 bases matching TRBD1. The sequencing here drew on peripheral blood, taken in the second trimester of pregnancy. Here the CDR3 DNA reads TGTGCCAGCAGCTTGGCGCCTGGGACAGACTACGAGCAGTACTTC. Protein product: CASSLAPGTDYEQYF.